Listed here are 24 T cell receptor beta chains from one sample, sequenced in a study of blood T cell repertoires in COVID-19. Data came from immunoSEQ multiplex PCR; TCRdb stores just in-frame clones and leaves some out. Of some 130,000 clones in the sample, roughly 80% were seen once. Sequencing was performed on peripheral blood. These receptors all stem from a man in his 60s who had recovered from COVID-19.

In regard to this clone: Germline and junction disagree at one end, which may indicate a read error. The J gene is TRBJ1-6, the V gene TRBV6-5, with D unclear. Germline V gene lookup returns CDR1 MNHEY and CDR2 SVGAGI. CDR3 size: 15 residues. The chain's CDR3 is CASSSERTGNSPLHF. CDR3 DNA: TGTGCCAGCAGTTCGGAAAGGACGGGAAATTCGCCCCTCCACTTT.

V gene TRBV30 combines with J gene TRBJ1-2; D gene unclear. The CDR3 runs to 12 residues. The germline V gene encodes CDR1 GTSNPN and CDR2 SVGIG (reference sequence). V shed 0 bases and J shed 5 bases, with 7 bases lying between them. CDR3 region: CAWSVPGYGYTF. The CDR3 DNA reads as TGTGCCTGGAGTGTACCAGGTTATGGCTACACCTTC.

V usage is TRBV18 and J usage is TRBJ2-5; 7 bases line up with TRBD2. Germline V gene lookup returns CDR1 KGHSH and CDR2 LQKENI. The CDR3 has 15 amino acids. The V and J ends lost 4 bases and 5 bases, in that order; junction bases with no gene match: 10. CDR3 protein: CASSLLSGPRETQYF. In DNA, the CDR3 is TGTGCCAGCTCACTACTTAGCGGGCCACGGGAGACCCAGTACTTC.

The chain couples TRBV5-1 to TRBJ2-5; 10 bases match TRBD2. With V trimmed by 3 bases and J by 5 bases, 4 bases remained unmatched. Germline assignment: CDR1 SGHRS and CDR2 YFSETQ. CDR3 size: 14 residues. The CDR3 DNA reads as TGCGCCAGCAGCTCGACTAGCGGGTACGAGACCCAGTACTTC. The encoded protein is CASSSTSGYETQYF. Full variable domain (outside the CDR3, taken from reference TRBV5-1 and TRBJ2-5): KAGVTQTPRYLIKTRGQQVTLSCSPISGHRSVSWYQQTPGQGLQFLFEYFSETQRNKGNFPGRFSGRQFSNSRSEMNVSTLELGDSALYLCASSSTSGYETQYFGPGTRLLVL.

Only a few counts were recorded for this clone. In DNA, the CDR3 is TGTGCCAGCAGCGTGTCGGAGAGCACCTACGAGCAGTACTTC. Its translation is CASSVSESTYEQYF. The chain recombines TRBV9 with TRBJ2-7; D is uncertain. Trimming stripped 2 bases from V and 2 bases from J, with 11 bases between. The CDR3 length is 14 residues. The germline V gene encodes CDR1 SGDLS and CDR2 YYNGEE.

V usage is TRBV10-3 and J usage is TRBJ2-1; 7 bases line up with TRBD2. This CDR3 is built from 15 residues. Germline V gene sequence: CDR1 ENHRY, CDR2 SYGVKD. V gave up 3 bases and J gave up 7 bases; unmatched junction bases: 9. The CDR3 is CAISEGRGGVNEQFF. Here the CDR3 DNA reads TGTGCCATCAGTGAAGGGAGGGGCGGAGTGAATGAGCAGTTCTTC.

The chain carries TRBV2 and TRBJ1-2, with a weak D call TRBD1 (5 bases). With 9 bases removed from V and 8 bases from J, the gap between germline ends came to 19 bases. CDR1 and CDR2 (germline): SNHLY, FYNNEI. This CDR3 comprises 13 residues. Written as DNA, the CDR3 is TGTGCCAGTCTCGATTTGCCCTCAGGGGGCTACACCTTC. It encodes CASLDLPSGGYTF.

The gene calls are TRBV5-1 and TRBJ2-3, with 9 bases lining up with TRBD1. Trimming at V came to 0 bases and at J to 0 bases, leaving 2 bases not matched to a gene. Germline CDR1 SGHRS, CDR2 YFSETQ. The CDR3 contains 16 residues. For the CDR3, the DNA is TGCGCCAGCAGCTTGGCCGGACAGGGGAGCACAGATACGCAGTATTTT. Protein: CASSLAGQGSTDTQYF.

This sequence joins TRBV27 and TRBJ2-3; 8 nucleotides align to TRBD2. The V gene end was trimmed by 5 bases and the J gene end by 1 base; junction bases not matched to a gene: 5. Germline V gene sequence: CDR1 MNHEY, CDR2 SMNVEV (reference sequence). The CDR3 sequence is 15 residues long. CDR3 in amino acids: CASSGGLVGTDTQYF. The DNA of the CDR3 is TGTGCCAGCAGTGGGGGACTAGTGGGCACAGATACGCAGTATTTT.

The chain combines TRBV27 with TRBJ1-4, with D possibly TRBD1 on 6 matching bases. This CDR3 region has 14 residues. CDR1 is MNHEY and CDR2 is SMNVEV in the germline V gene (reference sequence). V was cut by 2 bases and J by 12 bases, with 16 bases left in between. CDR3 coding DNA: TGTGCCAGCAGTTTAGGGGGCCGGGGCGCGCAACTGTTTTTT. Protein sequence: CASSLGGRGAQLFF.

This clone was recorded many times. The V call is TRBV10-3, the J call TRBJ2-1; possibly TRBD2 for D (7 bases). Looked up from germline, CDR1 is ENHRY and CDR2 is SYGVKD. The V gene lost 8 bases and the J gene lost 6 bases, with 14 bases spanning the gap. CDR3 size: 13 residues. The CDR3 DNA reads TGTGCCATCCCTGGGGGGGCCTCCAATGAGCAGTTCTTC. It encodes CAIPGGASNEQFF.

This rearrangement joins TRBV5-1 to TRBJ2-2; D is possibly TRBD1 (5 bases). V was trimmed by 5 bases and J by 1 base, leaving 9 bases between them. The CDR3 totals 14 residues. CDR1 SGHRS and CDR2 YFSETQ come from the germline V gene. The DNA of the CDR3 is TGCGCCAGCAGAGCCGGACAGAACACCGGGGAGCTGTTTTTT. Translating it yields CASRAGQNTGELFF.

CDR3 in DNA: TGTGCCACCAGCTCGGGACTTAGCACAGATACGCAGTATTTT. Protein sequence: CATSSGLSTDTQYF. The rearrangement joins TRBV15 to TRBJ2-3; the D gene is possibly TRBD2 (6 bases). This CDR3 is 14 amino acids long. V shed 5 bases and J shed 0 bases, with 9 bases lying between them. Germline-derived CDR1 and CDR2 are LNHNV and YYDKDF (reference sequence).

The chain links TRBV15 to TRBJ1-1, with 11 bases identical to TRBD1. CDR3 length: 15 residues. Germline trimming cut 3 bases from V and 4 bases from J; bases unmatched to any gene: 4. CDR1 and CDR2 from the germline V gene are LNHNV and YYDKDF (reference sequence). The CDR3 sequence is CATSRDRGRSTEAFF. CDR3 bases: TGTGCCACCAGCAGGGACAGGGGGCGAAGCACTGAAGCTTTCTTT.

This clone was recorded many times. The sample contains more than one DNA sequence encoding this CDR3. This chain joins TRBV4-3 and TRBJ2-7, with D possibly TRBD1 on 5 matching bases. The V end was cut by 0 bases, the J end by 3 bases, with 9 bases between. From germline, CDR1 is LGHNA and CDR2 YSLEER. The CDR3 spans 14 residues. The CDR3 loop reads CASSQESRDYEQYF. DNA of the CDR3: TGCGCCAGCAGCCAAGAATCCAGGGACTACGAGCAGTACTTC.

This clone turned up a few times. This chain joins TRBV7-2 and TRBJ2-4; 13 nucleotides agree with TRBD2. The CDR3 is made up of 17 amino acids. Germline CDR1 reads SGHTA; CDR2 reads FQGNSA. Trimming at V came to 5 bases and at J to 3 bases, leaving 7 bases not matched to a gene. DNA of the CDR3: TGTGCCAGCAGCCTAGGCGGACTAGCGGGAGTCAAAAACATTCAGTACTTC. Translation: CASSLGGLAGVKNIQYF.

J is TRBJ1-2 and V is TRBV28; maybe TRBD1 (6 bases). Germline-derived CDR1 and CDR2 are MDHEN and SYDVKM. Deletions cut 6 bases from V and 8 bases from J, with 22 bases between. This CDR3 comprises 15 residues. As DNA, the CDR3 is TGTGCCAGCAGCACCCCCGACAGGTCCCCCGGGGGCTACACCTTC. It codes for CASSTPDRSPGGYTF.

This rearrangement joins TRBV7-2 to TRBJ1-2; 9 nucleotides align to TRBD1. Trimming at V came to 5 bases and at J to 7 bases, leaving 11 bases not matched to a gene. Germline V CDR1 and CDR2: SGHTA, FQGNSA. The CDR3 sequence is 15 residues long. The CDR3 coding sequence is TGTGCCAGCAGCCCGGTTGCGGGACAGGGCCTTGGCTACACCTTC. Translating it yields CASSPVAGQGLGYTF. The whole variable domain, remainder taken from reference TRBV7-2 and TRBJ1-2, is GAGVSQSPSNKVTEKGKDVELRCDPISGHTALYWYRQSLGQGLEFLIYFQGNSAPDKSGLPSDRFSAERTGGSVSTLTIQRTQQEDSAVYLCASSPVAGQGLGYTFGSGTRLTVV.

This chain connects TRBV19 to TRBJ2-5; tentative D call: TRBD2 (5 bases). V dropped 3 bases and J dropped 5 bases, with 13 bases sitting between them. This CDR3 is 14 amino acids long. The germline V gene encodes CDR1 LNHDA and CDR2 SQIVND (reference sequence). The CDR3: CASSIGSPGETQYF. The CDR3 DNA sequence: TGTGCCAGTAGTATTGGCAGCCCGGGGGAGACCCAGTACTTC.

This chain uses TRBV15 with TRBJ2-6; D unresolved. CDR3 length: 20 amino acids. Germline values: CDR1 LNHNV, CDR2 YYDKDF (reference sequence). Trimming left V 0 bases short and J 0 bases short, with 18 bases between. The CDR3: CATSRDESSSWFSGANVLTF. CDR3 nucleotide sequence: TGTGCCACCAGCAGAGATGAGTCTTCGTCCTGGTTCTCTGGGGCCAACGTCCTGACTTTC. Full variable domain (missing parts from reference TRBV15 and TRBJ2-6): DAMVIQNPRYQVTQFGKPVTLSCSQTLNHNVMYWYQQKSSQAPKLLFHYYDKDFNNEADTPDNFQSRRPNTSFCFLDIRSPGLGDTAMYLCATSRDESSSWFSGANVLTFGAGSRLTVL.

The chain links TRBV28 to TRBJ1-4; possibly TRBD1 for D (6 bases). Trimming took off 5 bases at V and 8 bases at J, with 15 bases between the two ends. CDR1 MDHEN and CDR2 SYDVKM come from the germline V gene. The CDR3 sequence is 14 residues long. The CDR3 reads CASSLQGVGEKLFF. Written as DNA, the CDR3 is TGTGCCAGCAGTCTACAGGGTGTTGGAGAAAAACTGTTTTTT.

In its sample, this clone was seen a few times. J is TRBJ2-3 and V is TRBV7-9, with 7 bases that match TRBD2. This CDR3 comprises 15 residues. Germline V lookup: CDR1 SEHNR, CDR2 FQNEAQ (reference sequence). The V and J ends lost 3 bases and 0 bases, in that order; junction bases with no gene match: 3. The CDR3 protein is CASSLGEGSTDTQYF. The CDR3 coding sequence is TGTGCCAGCAGCTTGGGGGAGGGTAGCACAGATACGCAGTATTTT. Based on the CDR3 plus reference TRBV7-9 and TRBJ2-3, the full variable domain is DTGVSQNPRHKITKRGQNVTFRCDPISEHNRLYWYRQTLGQGPEFLTYFQNEAQLEKSRLLSDRFSAERPKGSFSTLEIQRTEQGDSAMYLCASSLGEGSTDTQYFGPGTRLTVL.

The chain links TRBV19 to TRBJ1-3; 7 nucleotides match TRBD1. This CDR3 has 17 residues. Germline CDR1 LNHDA, CDR2 SQIVND (reference sequence). The CDR3 DNA follows: TGTGTAACCTTCTCATCCCCCGACAGGGCTTTTGGAAACACCATATATTTT. It translates to CVTFSSPDRAFGNTIYF. The full variable domain, its missing parts supplied by reference TRBV19 and TRBJ1-3, is DGGITQSPKYLFRKEGQNVTLSCEQNLNHDAMYWYRQDPGQGLRLIYYSQIVNDFQKGDIAEGYSVSREKKESFPLTVTSAQKNPTAFYLCVTFSSPDRAFGNTIYFGEGSWLTVV.

This CDR3 reads CSASFGGGDTGELFF. Written as DNA, the CDR3 is TGCAGTGCTAGTTTTGGCGGGGGGGACACCGGGGAGCTGTTTTTT. The chain couples TRBV20-1 to TRBJ2-2; the match to TRBD2 covers 9 bases. The CDR3 spans 15 residues. After removal of 3 bases from V and 3 bases from J, the junction contained 5 bases not matched to a gene. CDR1 is DFQATT and CDR2 is SNEGSKA in the germline V gene (reference sequence).